This entry lists 18 T cell receptor beta chains sequenced from one sample in a study of OX40 agonist ivuxolimab in advanced cancers. Clones were read by immunoSEQ multiplex PCR, and TCRdb kept only the in-frame ones, dropping some. The sample contains about 48,000 clones, about 93% of which appear only once. Source: CD4+ or CD8+ T cells sorted from blood, taken in a trial of the OX40 agonist ivuxolimab. The receptors originated from an adult with an advanced solid tumor such as melanoma, head and neck, liver or kidney cancer.

The CDR3 DNA sequence: TGCGCCAGCAGCTTGGAACCCAGCGGGGGTTTCCAAGAGACCCAGTACTTC. This translates into CASSLEPSGGFQETQYF. V usage is TRBV5-1 and J usage is TRBJ2-5, with 8 bases aligning to TRBD2. V dropped 0 bases and J dropped 1; count of bases not matched to a gene: 8. There are 17 residues in the CDR3. The germline CDR1 and CDR2 sequences are SGHRS and YFSETQ.

The gene calls are TRBV4-1 and TRBJ1-5; no definite D call. Between the trimmed V and J ends, which lost 0 bases and 7 bases, there was a span of 7 bases. This CDR3 has 13 amino acids. Germline lookup yields CDR1 MGHRA and CDR2 YSYEKL. This CDR3 reads CASSQDLLQPQHF. CDR3 sequence (DNA): TGCGCCAGCAGCCAAGATCTTTTGCAGCCCCAGCATTTT.

V is TRBV23-1 and J is TRBJ2-1; weak D call: TRBD2 (5 bases). TRBV23-1 is marked as an open reading frame, function uncertain. V dropped 0 bases and J dropped 3 bases, with 15 bases sitting between them. The CDR3 is 17 residues long. As DNA, the CDR3 is TGCGCCAGCAGTCAATCGTGTGACGGGATATACTACAATGAGCAGTTCTTC. Protein: CASSQSCDGIYYNEQFF.

This clone occurred once. The rearrangement uses TRBV7-9 and TRBJ1-5; unclear D gene. Trimming took 1 base from V and 5 from J, leaving 3 bases between them. The CDR3 loop spans 12 amino acids. The V gene's germline CDR1 is SEHNR and CDR2 FQNEAQ (reference sequence). The CDR3 nucleotides are TGTGCCAGCAGCTTAGTGGATCAGCCCCAGCATTTT. This encodes CASSLVDQPQHF. The variable domain in full, completed from reference TRBV7-9 and TRBJ1-5, reads DTGVSQNPRHKITKRGQNVTFRCDPISEHNRLYWYRQTLGQGPEFLTYFQNEAQLEKSRLLSDRFSAERPKGSFSTLEIQRTEQGDSAMYLCASSLVDQPQHFGDGTRLSIL.

The chain links TRBV7-8 to TRBJ1-5, with no clear D. Trimming took off 2 bases at V and 1 base at J, with 0 bases between the two ends. This CDR3 region has 12 residues. CDR1 SGHVS and CDR2 FQNEAQ come from the germline V gene. CDR3 in DNA: TGTGCCAGCAGCTTAAGCAATCAGCCCCAGCATTTT. Encoded protein: CASSLSNQPQHF.

The rearrangement links TRBV15 to TRBJ1-6, with D possibly matching TRBD1 (6 bases). V lost 0 bases and J lost 7, with 10 bases in between. This CDR3 has 15 amino acids. Germline V gene sequence: CDR1 LNHNV, CDR2 YYDKDF (reference sequence). CDR3 protein: CATSRDQGRNSPLHF. CDR3 DNA sequence: TGTGCCACCAGCAGAGATCAGGGGCGAAATTCACCCCTCCACTTT.

The chain joins TRBV5-6 to TRBJ1-2; TRBD1 might be the D (6 bases). Trimming took off 0 bases at V and 1 base at J, with 13 bases between the two ends. Germline V lookup: CDR1 SGHDT, CDR2 YYEEEE. The CDR3 is 16 residues long. CDR3 loop: CASSLAVRGLNYGYTF. Written as DNA, the CDR3 is TGTGCCAGCAGCTTGGCCGTCAGGGGCCTTAACTATGGCTACACCTTC.

This chain joins TRBV4-1 and TRBJ2-1; D is possibly TRBD2 (7 bases). The CDR3 sequence is 13 residues long. Germline V CDR1 and CDR2: MGHRA, YSYEKL. The V and J ends lost 3 bases and 16 bases respectively, with 19 bases between them. CDR3 amino acids: CASSQDAGADSFF. In DNA, the CDR3 is TGCGCCAGCAGCCAGGATGCGGGGGCCGATTCTTTCTTC.

The chain uses TRBV4-2 and TRBJ2-1; possible D gene TRBD2, 5 bases. This CDR3 comprises 15 residues. V lost 0 bases, J lost 8 bases, and 14 bases lay in between. Germline V gives CDR1 LGHNA, CDR2 YNFKEQ. CDR3 coding DNA: TGTGCCAGCAGCCAAGACCCCCTGGGCGGGTATGAGCAGTTCTTC. Protein product: CASSQDPLGGYEQFF.

On this clone: The sample has other DNA sequences that encode this CDR3 too. The chain recombines TRBV6-5 with TRBJ1-5, with unresolved D. Trimming removed 8 bases from V and 7 bases from J, with 3 bases in between. CDR1 is MNHEY and CDR2 is SVGAGI in the germline V gene. The CDR3 is 9 amino acids. The CDR3 loop reads CASGQPQHF. In nucleotides, the CDR3 is TGTGCCAGCGGGCAGCCCCAGCATTTT.

The chain couples TRBV29-1 to TRBJ2-7, with 7 bases fitting TRBD1. This CDR3 is built from 14 residues. In germline, CDR1 is SQVTM, CDR2 ANQGSEA. V trimming: 3 bases; J trimming: 3 bases; junction bases outside the gene matches: 8. CDR3 sequence (DNA): TGCAGCGTTGAGGGGTCAGGGACAGACTACGAGCAGTACTTC. It codes for CSVEGSGTDYEQYF.

The chain employs TRBV11-3 and TRBJ2-1; D gene ambiguous. V gave up 0 bases and J gave up 5 bases, with 11 bases separating them. Germline CDR1 and CDR2: SGHNT and YENEEA. The CDR3 runs to 15 residues. DNA for the CDR3: TGTGCCAGCAGCTTAGATCGGAATCGAGACAATGAGCAGTTCTTC. This codes for CASSLDRNRDNEQFF. The complete variable domain, with remaining parts taken from reference TRBV11-3 and TRBJ2-1, reads EAGVVQSPRYKIIEKKQPVAFWCNPISGHNTLYWYLQNLGQGPELLIRYENEEAVDDSQLPKDRFSAERLKGVDSTLKIQPAELGDSAVYLCASSLDRNRDNEQFFGPGTRLTVL.

CDR3 in DNA: TGTGCCAGCAGCCCGGGACTAGAAGGGTCCGAGCAGTACTTC. Protein product: CASSPGLEGSEQYF. This chain uses TRBV6-6 with TRBJ2-7; 8 bases align to TRBD2. The CDR3 is made up of 14 amino acids. CDR1 and CDR2 from the germline V gene are MNHNY and SVGAGI (reference sequence). V lost 6 bases and J lost 6; bases outside the gene matches: 10.

The CDR3 here is CASLFSGTAVDGYTF. CDR3 DNA: TGTGCCAGTCTTTTTTCCGGGACAGCCGTCGATGGCTACACCTTC. The chain joins TRBV19 to TRBJ1-2; 7 bases line up with TRBD1. The CDR3 is 15 amino acids. Germline CDR1 and CDR2: LNHDA and SQIVND (reference sequence). The trim removed 8 bases at V and 6 bases at J, leaving 15 bases unmatched.

This sequence joins TRBV7-9 and TRBJ1-1; D unclear. Trimming cost V 6 bases and J 2 bases, with 10 bases left between them. CDR1 is SEHNR, CDR2 FQNEAQ, per germline (reference sequence). This CDR3 is 13 amino acids long. The CDR3 nucleotides are TGTGCCAGCAGTCCTCAACACAACACTGAAGCTTTCTTT. Translated, it gives CASSPQHNTEAFF.

The chain employs TRBV5-6 and TRBJ2-7; 8 positions match TRBD1. There are 14 residues in the CDR3. V shed 0 bases and J 3 bases; nucleotides not matched to a gene: 2. The germline gives CDR1 SGHDT, CDR2 YYEEEE. Here the CDR3 DNA reads TGTGCCAGCAGCTTGGGGACAGGGTTCTACGAGCAGTACTTC. It translates to CASSLGTGFYEQYF.

The V call is TRBV10-2, the J call TRBJ2-7, with 9 nucleotides matching TRBD2. Trimming removed 6 bases from V and 6 bases from J; junction bases left unmatched: 3. The germline gives CDR1 WSHSY, CDR2 SAAADI. The CDR3 extends over 12 amino acids. DNA of the CDR3: TGCGCCAGCAGCCATAGCGGGGGCGAGCAGTACGTC. Translation: CASSHSGGEQYV.

The J gene is TRBJ1-6, the V gene TRBV28; D is uncertain. CDR1 is MDHEN and CDR2 is SYDVKM in the germline V gene. The V end lost 5 bases, the J end lost 10 bases, and 24 bases lay between the germline ends. This CDR3 region has 17 residues. The CDR3 nucleotides are TGTGCCAGCAGTCCAAACTCCGCGGTCGGTTTGAAGTCACCCCTCCACTTT. Translated, it gives CASSPNSAVGLKSPLHF.